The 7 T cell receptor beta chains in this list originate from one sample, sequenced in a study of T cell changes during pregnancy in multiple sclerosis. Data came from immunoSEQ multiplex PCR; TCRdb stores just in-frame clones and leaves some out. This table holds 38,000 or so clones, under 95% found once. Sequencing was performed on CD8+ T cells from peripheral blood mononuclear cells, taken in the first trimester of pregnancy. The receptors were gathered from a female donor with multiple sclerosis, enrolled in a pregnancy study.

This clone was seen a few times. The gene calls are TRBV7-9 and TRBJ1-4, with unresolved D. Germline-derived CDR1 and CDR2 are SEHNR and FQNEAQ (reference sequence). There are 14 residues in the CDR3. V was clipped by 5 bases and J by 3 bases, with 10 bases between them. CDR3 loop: CASSREGPNEKLFF. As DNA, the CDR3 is TGTGCCAGCAGCCGCGAGGGCCCTAATGAAAAACTGTTTTTT. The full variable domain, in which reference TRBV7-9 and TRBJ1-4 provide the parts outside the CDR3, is DTGVSQNPRHKITKRGQNVTFRCDPISEHNRLYWYRQTLGQGPEFLTYFQNEAQLEKSRLLSDRFSAERPKGSFSTLEIQRTEQGDSAMYLCASSREGPNEKLFFGSGTQLSVL.

For the CDR3, the DNA is TGTGCCAGCAGCGTAGCTGCGACAGGGGTTGAAAAACTGTTTTTT. Translating gives CASSVAATGVEKLFF. This chain joins TRBV9 and TRBJ1-4; 8 positions match TRBD1. This CDR3 region has 15 residues. The germline V gene encodes CDR1 SGDLS and CDR2 YYNGEE. V gave up 0 bases and J gave up 7 bases; unmatched junction bases: 5.

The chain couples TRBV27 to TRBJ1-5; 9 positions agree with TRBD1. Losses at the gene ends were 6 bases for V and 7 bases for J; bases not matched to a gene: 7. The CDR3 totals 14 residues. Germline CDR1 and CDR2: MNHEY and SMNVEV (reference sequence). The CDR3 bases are TGTGCCAGCAGCTTCACAGGGGGCAGGCAGCCCCAGCATTTT. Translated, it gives CASSFTGGRQPQHF.

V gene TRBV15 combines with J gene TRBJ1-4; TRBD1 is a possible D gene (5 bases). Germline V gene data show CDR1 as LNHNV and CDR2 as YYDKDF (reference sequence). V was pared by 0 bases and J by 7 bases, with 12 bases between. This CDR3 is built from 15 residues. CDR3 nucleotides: TGTGCCACCAGCAGAGACCGTAGTCAGGGTGAAAAACTGTTTTTT. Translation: CATSRDRSQGEKLFF.

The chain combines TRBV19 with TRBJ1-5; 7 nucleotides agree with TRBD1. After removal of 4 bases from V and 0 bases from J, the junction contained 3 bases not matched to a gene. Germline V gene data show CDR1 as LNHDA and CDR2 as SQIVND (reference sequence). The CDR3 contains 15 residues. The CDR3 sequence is CASSRDSYSNQPQHF. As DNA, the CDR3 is TGTGCCAGTAGTAGGGACAGTTATAGCAATCAGCCCCAGCATTTT.

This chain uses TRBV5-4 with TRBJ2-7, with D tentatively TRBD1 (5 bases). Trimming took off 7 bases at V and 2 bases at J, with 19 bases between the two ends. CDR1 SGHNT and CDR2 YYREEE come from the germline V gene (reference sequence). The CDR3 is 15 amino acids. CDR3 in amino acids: CASGDQGNPTYEQYF. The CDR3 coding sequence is TGTGCCAGCGGCGATCAGGGAAACCCAACCTACGAGCAGTACTTC.

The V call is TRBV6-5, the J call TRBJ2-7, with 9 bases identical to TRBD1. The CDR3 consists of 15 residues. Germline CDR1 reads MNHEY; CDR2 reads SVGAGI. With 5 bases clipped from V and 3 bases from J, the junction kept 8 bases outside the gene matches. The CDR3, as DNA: TGTGCCAGCAGTCAGCGGACAGGGGAGGGCTACGAGCAGTACTTC. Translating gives CASSQRTGEGYEQYF.